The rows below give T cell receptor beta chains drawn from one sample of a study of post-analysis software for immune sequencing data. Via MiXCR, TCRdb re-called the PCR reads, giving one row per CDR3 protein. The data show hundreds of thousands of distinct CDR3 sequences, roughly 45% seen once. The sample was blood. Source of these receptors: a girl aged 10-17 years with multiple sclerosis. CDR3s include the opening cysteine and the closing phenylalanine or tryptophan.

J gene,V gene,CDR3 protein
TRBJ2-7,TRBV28,CACSSGGDLAAYEQYF
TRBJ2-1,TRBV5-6,CANSLRTSPNYNEQFF
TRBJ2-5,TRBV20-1,CSAEPLAGVETQYF
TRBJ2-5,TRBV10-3,CAISESRQLEETQYF
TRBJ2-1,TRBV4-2,CASSPDPDRGHEQFF
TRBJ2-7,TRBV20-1,CSAGTSGSYEQYF
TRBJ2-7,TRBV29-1,CSVRTGSGSSYEQYF
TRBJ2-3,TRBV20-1,CSVTGIRADTQYF
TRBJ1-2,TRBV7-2,CASSPWGGGGSGYTF
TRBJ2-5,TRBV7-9,CASSPLPGQETQYF
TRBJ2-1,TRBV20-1,CSGGGSVAPQFF
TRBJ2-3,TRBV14,CASSLVATALHTDTQYF
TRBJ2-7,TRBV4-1,CASSQASGSPYEQYF
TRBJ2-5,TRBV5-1,CASSPPGQSQETQYF
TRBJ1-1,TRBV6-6,CASSPGGVRGNTEAFF
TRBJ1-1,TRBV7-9,CASSLVKGYSTEAFF
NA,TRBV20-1,CSARGTHEQYF
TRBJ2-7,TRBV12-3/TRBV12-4,CASSLAGGRGEQYF
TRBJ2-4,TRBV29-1,CSVSPLTGGDKNIQYF
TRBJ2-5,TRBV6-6,CASHPGAKTQYF
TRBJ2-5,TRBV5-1,CASRKTQETQYF
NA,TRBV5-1,CASSLGPRGDEQYF
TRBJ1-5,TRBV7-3,CASSQNYNQPQHF
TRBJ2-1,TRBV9,CASSVGGGGVTNEQFF